This T cell receptor (beta chain) emerged from a study of identifying expanded T cells in peripheral blood. On this clone itself: The target antigen is unknown.

Collection occurred without any documented infections or immune events in donors. Study-wide results and limits: Variance in clone template counts between two-week samples significantly increased with total template count across all healthy donors. Technical replicates showed around 1.1 changed clones; approximately 2 weeks around 15; four weeks 19.

Some clones are missing from TCRdb's copy, which holds only in-frame ones; the method was immunoSEQ multiplex PCR. The repertoire holds around 100,000 clones, with around 89% as singletons. In germline, CDR1 is LNHNV, CDR2 YYDKDF (reference sequence). The CDR3 runs 15 residues. V shed 0 bases and J shed 10 bases, with 13 bases lying between them. The source is a person aged 18-69 years in good health. The chain has TRBV15 and TRBJ1-6; D is possibly TRBD1 (6 bases). The specimen was blood. CDR3 sequence: CATSRDDGGPSPLHF. CDR3 bases: TGTGCCACCAGCAGAGATGATGGGGGCCCGTCACCCCTCCACTTT. Filled out from reference TRBV15 and TRBJ1-6, the complete variable domain reads DAMVIQNPRYQVTQFGKPVTLSCSQTLNHNVMYWYQQKSSQAPKLLFHYYDKDFNNEADTPDNFQSRRPNTSFCFLDIRSPGLGDTAMYLCATSRDDGGPSPLHFGNGTRLTVT.